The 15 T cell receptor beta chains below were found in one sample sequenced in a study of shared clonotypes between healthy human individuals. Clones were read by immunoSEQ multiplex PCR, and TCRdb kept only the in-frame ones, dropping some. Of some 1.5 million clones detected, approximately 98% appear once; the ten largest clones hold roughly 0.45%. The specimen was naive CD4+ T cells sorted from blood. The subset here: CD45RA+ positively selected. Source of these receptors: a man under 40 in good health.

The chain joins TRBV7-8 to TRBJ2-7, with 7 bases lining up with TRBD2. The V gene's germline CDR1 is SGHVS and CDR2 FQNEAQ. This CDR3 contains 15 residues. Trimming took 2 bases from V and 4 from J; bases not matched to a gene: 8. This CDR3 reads CASSLPLGGRYEQYF. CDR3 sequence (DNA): TGTGCCAGCAGCTTACCCTTGGGGGGGAGATACGAGCAGTACTTC. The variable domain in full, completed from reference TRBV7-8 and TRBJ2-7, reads GAGVSQSPRYKVAKRGQDVALRCDPISGHVSLFWYQQALGQGPEFLTYFQNEAQLDKSGLPSDRFFAERPEGSVSTLKIQRTQQEDSAVYLCASSLPLGGRYEQYFGPGTRLTVT.

CDR3 protein: CASSYSPKQGAHEQYF. The CDR3 nucleotides are TGTGCCAGCAGTTACTCCCCCAAGCAGGGGGCCCACGAGCAGTACTTC. V is TRBV6-5 and J is TRBJ2-7, with TRBD1 matching over 8 bases. The V gene end was trimmed by 0 bases and the J gene end by 5 bases; junction bases not matched to a gene: 9. CDR1 and CDR2 (germline): MNHEY, SVGAGI. The CDR3 loop spans 16 amino acids.

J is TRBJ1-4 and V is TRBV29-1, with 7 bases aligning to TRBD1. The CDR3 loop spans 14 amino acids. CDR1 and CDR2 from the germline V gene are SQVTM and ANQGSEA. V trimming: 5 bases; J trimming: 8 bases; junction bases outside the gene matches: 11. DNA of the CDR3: TGCAGCGTTAAATGGGACAGCACAGGCGAAAAACTGTTTTTT. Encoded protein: CSVKWDSTGEKLFF.

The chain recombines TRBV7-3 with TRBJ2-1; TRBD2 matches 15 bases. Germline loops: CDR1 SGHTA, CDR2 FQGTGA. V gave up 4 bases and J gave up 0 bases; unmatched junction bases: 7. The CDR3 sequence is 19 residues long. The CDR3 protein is CASSSGTSGRRGSYNEQFF. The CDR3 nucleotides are TGTGCCAGCAGCTCAGGGACTAGCGGGAGGCGGGGCTCCTACAATGAGCAGTTCTTC. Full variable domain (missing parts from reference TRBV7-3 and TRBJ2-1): GAGVSQTPSNKVTEKGKYVELRCDPISGHTALYWYRQSLGQGPEFLIYFQGTGAADDSGLPNDRFFAVRPEGSVSTLKIQRTERGDSAVYLCASSSGTSGRRGSYNEQFFGPGTRLTVL.

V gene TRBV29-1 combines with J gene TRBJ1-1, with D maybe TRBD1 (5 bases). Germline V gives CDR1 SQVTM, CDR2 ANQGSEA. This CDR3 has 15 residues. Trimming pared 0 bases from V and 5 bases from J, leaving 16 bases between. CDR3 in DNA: TGCAGCGTTGAAGATTGGCCGGGGGTTAAGACTGAAGCTTTCTTT. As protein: CSVEDWPGVKTEAFF.

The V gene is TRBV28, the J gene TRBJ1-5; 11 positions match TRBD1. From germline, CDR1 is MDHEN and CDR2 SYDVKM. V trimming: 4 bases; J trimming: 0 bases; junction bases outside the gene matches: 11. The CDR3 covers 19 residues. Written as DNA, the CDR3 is TGTGCCAGCAGTTCTTTCTGGGACAGGGGGACATATAGCAATCAGCCCCAGCATTTT. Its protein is CASSSFWDRGTYSNQPQHF.

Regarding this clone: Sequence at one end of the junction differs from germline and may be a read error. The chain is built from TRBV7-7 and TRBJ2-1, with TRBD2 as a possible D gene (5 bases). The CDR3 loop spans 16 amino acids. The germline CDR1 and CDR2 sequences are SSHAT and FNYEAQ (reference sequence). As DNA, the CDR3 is TGTGCTAGCAGCTTGAGTATCAGCGGCTCCTACAATGAGCAGTTCTTC. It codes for CASSLSISGSYNEQFF.

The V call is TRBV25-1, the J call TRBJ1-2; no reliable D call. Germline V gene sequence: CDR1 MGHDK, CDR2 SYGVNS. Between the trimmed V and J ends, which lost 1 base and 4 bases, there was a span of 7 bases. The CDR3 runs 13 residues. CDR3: CASSESPSYGYTF. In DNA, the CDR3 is TGTGCCAGCAGTGAATCCCCCAGCTATGGCTACACCTTC.

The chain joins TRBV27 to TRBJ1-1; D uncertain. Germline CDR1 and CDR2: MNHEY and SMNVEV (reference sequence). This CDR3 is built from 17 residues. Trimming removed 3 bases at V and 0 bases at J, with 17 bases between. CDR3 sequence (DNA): TGTGCCAGCAGTTTTAATTTCGTCCGTAGTCTGAACACTGAAGCTTTCTTT. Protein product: CASSFNFVRSLNTEAFF.

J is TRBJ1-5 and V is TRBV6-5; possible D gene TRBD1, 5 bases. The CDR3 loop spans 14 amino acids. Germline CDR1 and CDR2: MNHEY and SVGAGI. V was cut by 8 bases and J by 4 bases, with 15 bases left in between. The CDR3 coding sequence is TGTGCCAGCTCCCAGGGTCTCCGGAATCAGCCCCAGCATTTT. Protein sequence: CASSQGLRNQPQHF.

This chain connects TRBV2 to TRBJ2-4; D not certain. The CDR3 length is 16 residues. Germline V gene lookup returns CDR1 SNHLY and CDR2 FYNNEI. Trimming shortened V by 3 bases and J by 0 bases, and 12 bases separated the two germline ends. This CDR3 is CASSDGRLLAKNIQYF. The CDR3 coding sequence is TGTGCCAGCAGTGATGGGCGGCTACTAGCCAAAAACATTCAGTACTTC.

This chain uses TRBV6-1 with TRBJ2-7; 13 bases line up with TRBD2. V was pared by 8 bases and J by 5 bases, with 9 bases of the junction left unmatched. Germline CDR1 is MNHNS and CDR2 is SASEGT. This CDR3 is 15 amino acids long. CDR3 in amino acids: CASRRGLAGTNEQYF. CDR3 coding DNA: TGTGCCAGCCGACGGGGACTAGCGGGGACGAACGAGCAGTACTTC.

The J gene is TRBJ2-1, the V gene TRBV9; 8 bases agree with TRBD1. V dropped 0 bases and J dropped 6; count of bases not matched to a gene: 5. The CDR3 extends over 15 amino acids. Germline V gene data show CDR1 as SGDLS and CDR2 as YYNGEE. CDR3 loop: CASSVEGRGLNEQFF. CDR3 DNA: TGTGCCAGCAGCGTAGAAGGCAGGGGGCTCAATGAGCAGTTCTTC.

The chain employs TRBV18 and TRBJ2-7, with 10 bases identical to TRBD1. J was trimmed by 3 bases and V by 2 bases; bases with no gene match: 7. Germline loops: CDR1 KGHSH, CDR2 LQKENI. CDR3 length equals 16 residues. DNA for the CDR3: TGTGCCAGCTCACCAATCTCGGGGACAGGGGTCTACGAGCAGTACTTC. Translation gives CASSPISGTGVYEQYF.

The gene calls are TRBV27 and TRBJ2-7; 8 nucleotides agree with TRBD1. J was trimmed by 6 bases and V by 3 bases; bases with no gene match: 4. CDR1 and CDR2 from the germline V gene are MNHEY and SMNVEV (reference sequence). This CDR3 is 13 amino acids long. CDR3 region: CASSFDRGSEQYF. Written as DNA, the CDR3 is TGTGCCAGCAGTTTTGACAGGGGAAGCGAGCAGTACTTC.